This T cell receptor (beta chain) was retrieved from a study of blood T cell repertoires in COVID-19. The V end lost 0 bases, the J end lost 6 bases, and 11 bases lay between the germline ends. Germline loops: CDR1 SGHTA, CDR2 FQGNSA. This CDR3 is built from 14 residues. Sequenced by immunoSEQ multiplex PCR; TCRdb stores in-frame clones only, minus some. This sample has approximately 110,000 clones, with around 91% found just once. The sequenced material came from peripheral blood. The source is a woman older than 75 with acute or convalescent COVID-19. The gene calls are TRBV7-2 and TRBJ1-2; perhaps TRBD1 as D (5 bases). CDR3 loop: CASSLALQGHGYTF. Written as DNA, the CDR3 is TGTGCCAGCAGCTTAGCGTTGCAGGGCCATGGCTACACCTTC. Using reference TRBV7-2 and TRBJ1-2 for the parts outside the CDR3, the full variable domain is GAGVSQSPSNKVTEKGKDVELRCDPISGHTALYWYRQSLGQGLEFLIYFQGNSAPDKSGLPSDRFSAERTGGSVSTLTIQRTQQEDSAVYLCASSLALQGHGYTFGSGTRLTVV.